This entry lists 23 T cell receptor beta chains sequenced from one sample in a study of T cell responses to AZD1222 COVID-19 vaccine. Sequencing was performed with immunoSEQ multiplex PCR; in TCRdb, only in-frame clones are kept and a portion is missing. The sample shows about 180,000 clones, roughly nine tenths of them seen only once. The sequenced sample was peripheral blood, obtained on day 0 of AZD1222 vaccination. The receptors originated from an adult in good health.

The rearrangement links TRBV30 to TRBJ1-1; D gene ambiguous. The CDR3 loop spans 11 amino acids. Trimming shortened V by 3 bases and J by 7 bases, and 9 bases separated the two germline ends. CDR1 and CDR2 from the germline V gene are GTSNPN and SVGIG (reference sequence). The CDR3 nucleotides are TGTGCCTGGAGACAGCTATATGAAGCTTTCTTT. Its translation: CAWRQLYEAFF.

The table lists this clone with a count of one. The J gene is TRBJ1-4, the V gene TRBV25-1; D might be TRBD1 (6 bases). The CDR3 covers 15 residues. The V end was cut by 8 bases, the J end by 0 bases, with 13 bases between. Germline lookup yields CDR1 MGHDK and CDR2 SYGVNS. The CDR3 DNA follows: TGTGCCAGCGCCAGAGAGGGGGCAACTAATGAAAAACTGTTTTTT. It translates to CASAREGATNEKLFF.

This sequence joins TRBV28 and TRBJ1-2, with a possible D match to TRBD1 (6 bases). CDR3 length: 14 residues. V was pared by 5 bases and J by 4 bases, with 14 bases between. Germline V gene lookup returns CDR1 MDHEN and CDR2 SYDVKM. The CDR3 reads CASSPGGNLYGYTF. CDR3 bases: TGTGCCAGCAGTCCGGGGGGCAACCTCTATGGCTACACCTTC.

This chain links TRBV28 with TRBJ2-4; D unclear. V lost 4 bases, J lost 6 bases, and 13 bases lay in between. CDR1 is MDHEN, CDR2 SYDVKM, per germline. The CDR3 length is 14 residues. CDR3 in amino acids: CASSSQTGPNIQYF. In DNA, the CDR3 is TGTGCCAGCAGTTCACAGACCGGACCAAACATTCAGTACTTC.

The chain couples TRBV7-3 to TRBJ2-3, with D unclear. The CDR3 contains 15 residues. Germline CDR1 SGHTA, CDR2 FQGTGA. Trimming removed 3 bases from V and 3 bases from J, with 13 bases in between. The CDR3 protein is CASSFNPGSTDTQYF. In DNA, the CDR3 is TGTGCCAGCAGCTTCAACCCGGGTAGTACAGATACGCAGTATTTT.

This sequence joins TRBV6-6 and TRBJ2-3; 13 bases map to TRBD2. J was trimmed by 8 bases and V by 5 bases; bases with no gene match: 16. The CDR3 consists of 18 residues. Germline V CDR1 and CDR2: MNHNY, SVGAGI (reference sequence). CDR3 in amino acids: CASSPTHGTSGVLGTQYF. The CDR3 DNA is TGTGCCAGCAGTCCCACGCATGGGACTAGCGGGGTGTTGGGTACGCAGTATTTT.

Of note for this clone: Additional DNA sequences in this sample encode the identical CDR3. The rearrangement uses TRBV3-1 (or the pseudogene TRBV3-2) and TRBJ1-3; D unresolved. The ends were cut back, 3 bases at V and 4 bases at J, with 7 bases in the middle. The CDR3 has 13 amino acids. CDR1 and CDR2 from the germline V gene are LGHDT and YNNKEL (reference sequence). The DNA of the CDR3 is TGTGCCAGCAGCCAGGGAGGAGGAAACACCATATATTTT. It yields the protein CASSQGGGNTIYF.

The chain couples TRBV5-4 to TRBJ1-1, with TRBD1 as a possible D gene (5 bases). Trimming left V 1 base short and J 2 bases short, with 12 bases between. This CDR3 spans 15 amino acids. Germline lookup yields CDR1 SGHNT and CDR2 YYREEE (reference sequence). CDR3 bases: TGTGCCAGCAGCTTGTTAGGGGCGGGAAACACTGAAGCTTTCTTT. Encoded protein: CASSLLGAGNTEAFF. Full variable domain (outside the CDR3, taken from reference TRBV5-4 and TRBJ1-1): ETGVTQSPTHLIKTRGQQVTLRCSSQSGHNTVSWYQQALGQGPQFIFQYYREEENGRGNFPPRFSGLQFPNYSSELNVNALELDDSALYLCASSLLGAGNTEAFFGQGTRLTVV.

The chain uses TRBV5-4 and TRBJ2-3; D is tentatively TRBD1 or TRBD2 (6 bases each). Germline CDR1 SGHNT, CDR2 YYREEE (reference sequence). The CDR3 is 17 amino acids. V was cut by 6 bases and J by 3 bases, with 23 bases left in between. CDR3 loop: CASTEGGTPSATDTQYF. For the CDR3, the DNA is TGTGCCAGCACCGAAGGAGGGACACCCAGTGCAACAGATACGCAGTATTTT. The entire variable domain, with the rest obtained from reference TRBV5-4 and TRBJ2-3, is as follows: ETGVTQSPTHLIKTRGQQVTLRCSSQSGHNTVSWYQQALGQGPQFIFQYYREEENGRGNFPPRFSGLQFPNYSSELNVNALELDDSALYLCASTEGGTPSATDTQYFGPGTRLTVL.

The V and J genes are TRBV30 and TRBJ2-5; no definite D call. The CDR3 contains 17 residues. Germline CDR1 reads GTSNPN; CDR2 reads SVGIG (reference sequence). V was cut by 1 base and J by 4 bases, with 22 bases left in between. CDR3 sequence reads: CAWSADLGQPRLETQYF. The CDR3 DNA follows: TGTGCCTGGAGTGCGGATCTCGGGCAGCCACGACTAGAGACCCAGTACTTC.

The chain uses TRBV5-5 and TRBJ2-7; D gene unclear. Looked up from germline, CDR1 is SGHKS and CDR2 is YYEKEE (reference sequence). This CDR3 is 15 amino acids long. Trimming shortened V by 0 bases and J by 0 bases, and 10 bases separated the two germline ends. Here the CDR3 DNA reads TGTGCCAGCAGCTTGGGTTGGCAGAGCTCCTACGAGCAGTACTTC. Encoded protein: CASSLGWQSSYEQYF. Full variable domain (rest looked up from reference TRBV5-5 and TRBJ2-7): DAGVTQSPTHLIKTRGQQVTLRCSPISGHKSVSWYQQVLGQGPQFIFQYYEKEERGRGNFPDRFSARQFPNYSSELNVNALLLGDSALYLCASSLGWQSSYEQYFGPGTRLTVT.

This clone has only a few counts. V gene TRBV4-1 combines with J gene TRBJ2-3; a possible D gene is TRBD2 (7 bases). Deletions cut 0 bases from V and 8 bases from J, with 18 bases between. The CDR3 is made up of 16 amino acids. The germline V gene has CDR1 MGHRA and CDR2 YSYEKL. Here the CDR3 DNA reads TGCGCCAGCAGCCAAGATAGGGGGGGCCGGAGTGGTACGCAGTATTTT. It is translated as CASSQDRGGRSGTQYF.

V and J are TRBV2 and TRBJ1-2; 7 nucleotides agree with TRBD1. V gave up 6 bases and J gave up 4 bases; unmatched junction bases: 5. This CDR3 is built from 13 residues. Germline lookup yields CDR1 SNHLY and CDR2 FYNNEI. In nucleotides, the CDR3 is TGTGCCAGCAGCGGTAGACAGGGCTATGGCTACACCTTC. This encodes CASSGRQGYGYTF.

The chain uses TRBV27 and TRBJ2-7; 7 bases are a match to TRBD1. The CDR3 covers 13 residues. Germline-derived CDR1 and CDR2 are MNHEY and SMNVEV (reference sequence). V trimming: 6 bases; J trimming: 0 bases; junction bases outside the gene matches: 2. The CDR3 here is CASRGTVSYEQYF. CDR3 bases: TGTGCCAGCAGAGGGACAGTCTCCTACGAGCAGTACTTC.

The rearrangement joins TRBV4-1 to TRBJ1-4; 7 bases agree with TRBD1. Trimming removed 4 bases from V and 10 bases from J; junction bases left unmatched: 15. The CDR3 sequence is 16 residues long. Per germline, CDR1 MGHRA and CDR2 YSYEKL. CDR3 amino acids: CASSPDLTGLGGKLFF. The CDR3 DNA follows: TGCGCCAGCAGCCCGGACCTGACAGGGTTGGGGGGAAAACTGTTTTTT.

The chain joins TRBV28 to TRBJ2-5; TRBD1 is a possible D gene (5 bases). This CDR3 has 15 residues. With 1 base removed from V and 6 bases from J, the gap between germline ends came to 15 bases. CDR1 and CDR2 (germline): MDHEN, SYDVKM. CDR3 in DNA: TGTGCCAGCAGTTTATCCCGGACACCTGTAAAGACCCAGTACTTC. Its protein product is CASSLSRTPVKTQYF.

This chain connects TRBV6-5 to TRBJ2-5; TRBD2 is a possible D gene (5 bases). Deletions cut 2 bases from V and 1 base from J, with 11 bases between. The CDR3 length is 15 residues. Germline values: CDR1 MNHEY, CDR2 SVGAGI. CDR3 in DNA: TGTGCCAGCAGTTACCAAGGACTGAGCCAAGAGACCCAGTACTTC. Translating it yields CASSYQGLSQETQYF.

The chain links TRBV28 to TRBJ1-5; 8 bases align to TRBD1. Looked up from germline, CDR1 is MDHEN and CDR2 is SYDVKM. The CDR3 is made up of 15 amino acids. V lost 1 base and J lost 9; bases outside the gene matches: 8. The CDR3 coding sequence is TGTGCCAGCAGTTTATTAGGACAGGGAAGACCGCCCCAGCATTTT. Translation: CASSLLGQGRPPQHF. The full variable domain, completed using reference TRBV28 and TRBJ1-5, is DVKVTQSSRYLVKRTGEKVFLECVQDMDHENMFWYRQDPGLGLRLIYFSYDVKMKEKGDIPEGYSVSREKKERFSLILESASTNQTSMYLCASSLLGQGRPPQHFGDGTRLSIL.

The gene calls are TRBV19 and TRBJ1-5, with 10 positions matching TRBD1. CDR1 and CDR2 from the germline V gene are LNHDA and SQIVND (reference sequence). The trim removed 4 bases at V and 2 bases at J, leaving 8 bases unmatched. This CDR3 spans 17 amino acids. CDR3 protein: CASSTRTGGLRNQPQHF. The CDR3 region has the DNA TGTGCCAGTAGTACTCGGACAGGGGGTCTCCGCAATCAGCCCCAGCATTTT.

The chain joins TRBV4-2 to TRBJ2-6; a weak D match, TRBD1 (6 bases). Trimming removed 2 bases at V and 3 bases at J, with 11 bases between. CDR1 is LGHNA, CDR2 YNFKEQ, per germline. This CDR3 has 16 amino acids. The CDR3 sequence: CASSQQTGSGANVLTF. CDR3 DNA sequence: TGTGCCAGCAGCCAACAAACAGGGAGTGGGGCCAACGTCCTGACTTTC.

The chain joins TRBV28 to TRBJ1-1; a weak D match, TRBD1 (6 bases). CDR1 is MDHEN, CDR2 SYDVKM, per germline. This CDR3 region has 15 residues. The V end was cut by 10 bases, the J end by 6 bases, with 24 bases between. This chain's CDR3 is CATRAGDVFVAEAFF. CDR3 sequence (DNA): TGTGCCACCAGGGCAGGGGACGTGTTTGTGGCTGAAGCTTTCTTT.

The J gene is TRBJ1-2, the V gene TRBV10-3; TRBD1 matches at 9 bases. There are 16 residues in the CDR3. The germline V gene encodes CDR1 ENHRY and CDR2 SYGVKD. The V and J ends lost 3 bases and 8 bases, in that order; junction bases with no gene match: 13. The CDR3 nucleotides are TGTGCCATCAGTGATCCTGGGACAGGGCTAGGGAGGGGCTACACCTTC. This gives the protein CAISDPGTGLGRGYTF.

This chain uses TRBV6-6 with TRBJ2-4; 7 nucleotides line up with TRBD2. With V trimmed by 5 bases and J by 9 bases, 10 bases remained unmatched. CDR1 and CDR2 (germline): MNHNY, SVGAGI (reference sequence). The length of the CDR3 is 14 residues. The CDR3 sequence is CASSTPAGACIQYF. The DNA for the CDR3 is TGTGCCAGCAGTACTCCGGCGGGAGCTTGCATTCAGTACTTC.